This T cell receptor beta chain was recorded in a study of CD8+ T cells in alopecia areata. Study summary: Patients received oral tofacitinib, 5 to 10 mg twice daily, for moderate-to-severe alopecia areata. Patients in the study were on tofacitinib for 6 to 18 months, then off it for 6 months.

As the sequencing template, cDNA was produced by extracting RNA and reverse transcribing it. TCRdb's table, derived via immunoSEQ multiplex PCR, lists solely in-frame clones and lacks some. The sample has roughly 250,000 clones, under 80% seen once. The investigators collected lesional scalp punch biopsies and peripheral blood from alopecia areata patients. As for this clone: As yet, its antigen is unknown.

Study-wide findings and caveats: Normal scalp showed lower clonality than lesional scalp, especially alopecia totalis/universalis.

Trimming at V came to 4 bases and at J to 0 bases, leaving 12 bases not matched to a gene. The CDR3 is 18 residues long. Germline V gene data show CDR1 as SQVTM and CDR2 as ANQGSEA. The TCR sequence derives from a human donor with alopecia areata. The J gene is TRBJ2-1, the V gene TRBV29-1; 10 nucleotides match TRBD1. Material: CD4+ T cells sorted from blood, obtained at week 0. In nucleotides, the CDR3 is TGCAGCGTTGTTCCGGGACAGGGGCCGCCCAGCTCCTACAATGAGCAGTTCTTC. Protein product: CSVVPGQGPPSSYNEQFF.